This T cell receptor (beta chain) was recorded in a study of beta chain features in type 1 diabetes. About the study: Sorted cells examined across all samples numbered roughly 99,000,000.

Sequenced material consisted of expressed TCRB transcripts (all of the isolated RNA was reverse transcribed). Generated by immunoSEQ multiplex PCR, the TCRdb table keeps only in-frame clones and is missing some. In the table there are 600,000 to 650,000 clones, roughly a sixth of which are singletons. Germline CDR1 is SNHLY and CDR2 is FYNNEI. This CDR3 region has 14 residues. The ends were cut back, 8 bases at V and 1 base at J, with 12 bases in the middle. In this sample, this clone turned up a few times. The sequencing sample was made of naive CD4+ T cells from blood. The rearrangement uses TRBV2 and TRBJ1-5; tentatively, D is TRBD1 (6 bases). The TCR comes from a man aged 18 to 30 in good health. The CDR3 protein is CASSPGASNQPQHF. The CDR3 DNA reads TGTGCCAGCTCCCCAGGGGCGAGCAATCAGCCCCAGCATTTT.